The 23 T cell receptor beta chains below all came from one sample that was sequenced in a study of cytomegalovirus exposure and HLA in healthy donors. PCR primers comprised 60 Vbeta and 13 Jbeta primers. Method: immunoSEQ multiplex PCR; TCRdb's copy keeps in-frame clones and lacks some. This table has around 180,000 clones, 81% appearing once. Sequencing was done on a sample of PBMCs. The receptor set was obtained from a man aged 18 to 30 in good health and CMV-seronegative.

The V and J genes are TRBV28 and TRBJ1-2; no clear D. Germline lookup yields CDR1 MDHEN and CDR2 SYDVKM. Deletions cut 6 bases from V and 5 bases from J, with 7 bases between. The CDR3 sequence is 11 residues long. The chain's CDR3 is CASREEYGYTF. As DNA, the CDR3 is TGTGCCAGCAGAGAAGAGTATGGCTACACCTTC.

The chain carries TRBV4-1 and TRBJ2-5, with 7 nucleotides matching TRBD1. This CDR3 contains 13 residues. Germline assignment: CDR1 MGHRA and CDR2 YSYEKL. J was trimmed by 3 bases and V by 4 bases; bases with no gene match: 2. In DNA, the CDR3 is TGCGCCAGCAGCCGCGGACAGGAAGAGACCCAGTACTTC. Translated, it gives CASSRGQEETQYF.

The chain couples TRBV2 to TRBJ2-3; TRBD2 aligns across 9 bases. Germline-derived CDR1 and CDR2 are SNHLY and FYNNEI. Trimming took 4 bases from V and 4 from J; bases not matched to a gene: 9. This CDR3 is built from 16 residues. In DNA form, the CDR3 reads TGTGCCAGCAGTGTTCGGGCGGGGGGGAGTTCAGATACGCAGTATTTT. This translates into CASSVRAGGSSDTQYF.

The rearrangement links TRBV2 to TRBJ1-5; TRBD1 matches 9 bases. J lost 6 bases, V lost 8 bases, and 5 bases had no gene match. The CDR3 is made up of 13 amino acids. Per germline, CDR1 SNHLY and CDR2 FYNNEI. The CDR3 sequence is CASAQGARQPQHF. CDR3 DNA sequence: TGTGCCAGCGCACAGGGGGCGCGTCAGCCCCAGCATTTT.

The chain joins TRBV4-2 to TRBJ2-7; possible D gene TRBD1, 5 bases. CDR3 length: 12 residues. The V end was cut by 3 bases, the J end by 6 bases, with 9 bases between. Germline-derived CDR1 and CDR2 are LGHNA and YNFKEQ. The CDR3 bases are TGTGCCAGCAGCCAGGGTGGGGCCGAGCAGTACTTC. It yields the protein CASSQGGAEQYF.

The J gene is TRBJ2-5, the V gene TRBV9; TRBD1 might be the D (6 bases). Germline CDR1 is SGDLS and CDR2 is YYNGEE. The V end was cut by 0 bases, the J end by 4 bases, with 10 bases between. The CDR3 consists of 14 residues. This CDR3 is CASSVVGRGETQYF. CDR3 sequence (DNA): TGTGCCAGCAGCGTAGTCGGCAGGGGAGAGACCCAGTACTTC.

CDR3 amino acids: CASSLVGAVYEQYF. In nucleotides, the CDR3 is TGTGCCAGCAGCTTAGTTGGGGCCGTCTACGAGCAGTACTTC. The chain is built from TRBV7-2 and TRBJ2-7; D might be TRBD1 (5 bases). The V end was cut by 1 base, the J end by 3 bases, with 10 bases between. The CDR3 runs to 14 residues. The germline V gene encodes CDR1 SGHTA and CDR2 FQGNSA. Looking up the rest from reference TRBV7-2 and TRBJ2-7 gives the full variable domain: GAGVSQSPSNKVTEKGKDVELRCDPISGHTALYWYRQSLGQGLEFLIYFQGNSAPDKSGLPSDRFSAERTGGSVSTLTIQRTQQEDSAVYLCASSLVGAVYEQYFGPGTRLTVT.

The CDR3 protein is CAWMLVGVTEAFF. The CDR3 nucleotides read TGTGCCTGGATGCTTGTCGGGGTCACTGAAGCTTTCTTT. The V call is TRBV30, the J call TRBJ1-1; D is unresolved. V was clipped by 4 bases and J by 4 bases, with 13 bases between them. CDR1 is GTSNPN, CDR2 SVGIG, per germline (reference sequence). This CDR3 has 13 amino acids.

This chain connects TRBV29-1 to TRBJ1-5, with TRBD1 identical over 8 bases. Trimming removed 1 base from V and 7 bases from J; junction bases left unmatched: 9. The CDR3 has 15 amino acids. In germline, CDR1 is SQVTM, CDR2 ANQGSEA. The CDR3 region is CSVEVGQGKGQPQHF. The CDR3 DNA reads as TGCAGCGTTGAAGTTGGACAGGGAAAGGGACAGCCCCAGCATTTT.

The chain is built from TRBV19 and TRBJ2-3; D is ambiguous. Germline CDR1 reads LNHDA; CDR2 reads SQIVND (reference sequence). V lost 3 bases to trimming and J lost 0 bases, with 10 bases between them. The CDR3 consists of 15 residues. CDR3 coding DNA: TGTGCCAGTAGTATCACTTCCTCTAGCACAGATACGCAGTATTTT. Protein product: CASSITSSSTDTQYF. The entire variable domain, with the rest obtained from reference TRBV19 and TRBJ2-3, is as follows: DGGITQSPKYLFRKEGQNVTLSCEQNLNHDAMYWYRQDPGQGLRLIYYSQIVNDFQKGDIAEGYSVSREKKESFPLTVTSAQKNPTAFYLCASSITSSSTDTQYFGPGTRLTVL.

The rearrangement joins TRBV5-1 to TRBJ2-3, with TRBD2 matching 12 bases. The CDR3 loop spans 15 amino acids. The junction had 6 bases not matched to a gene; V was cut back by 4 bases and J by 6 bases. CDR1 is SGHRS and CDR2 is YFSETQ in the germline V gene. CDR3 DNA sequence: TGCGCCAGCAGCCGGACTAGCGGGGACCGGGATACGCAGTATTTT. This codes for CASSRTSGDRDTQYF.

V usage is TRBV9 and J usage is TRBJ2-2; 9 bases align to TRBD2. Trimming at V came to 0 bases and at J to 4 bases, leaving 16 bases not matched to a gene. The CDR3 length is 20 residues. CDR1 and CDR2 (germline): SGDLS, YYNGEE. The CDR3 reads CASSVVPIRTAGGFTGELFF. CDR3 coding DNA: TGTGCCAGCAGCGTAGTCCCTATACGAACAGCGGGGGGATTCACCGGGGAGCTGTTTTTT.

This clone was seen a handful of times. The rearrangement uses TRBV7-8 and TRBJ2-2, with D perhaps matching TRBD1 (5 bases). V dropped 1 base and J dropped 0 bases, with 9 bases sitting between them. Germline CDR1 SGHVS, CDR2 FQNEAQ. This CDR3 comprises 16 residues. CDR3 sequence (DNA): TGTGCCAGCAGCTTAGTTATAGGGGCGAACACCGGGGAGCTGTTTTTT. Residues: CASSLVIGANTGELFF.

This clone was seen a single time. The rearrangement links TRBV27 to TRBJ1-5; 8 bases align to TRBD1. J gave up 2 bases and V 6 bases, and 3 bases lay outside the gene matches. Germline V gene data show CDR1 as MNHEY and CDR2 as SMNVEV (reference sequence). This CDR3 is built from 14 residues. The CDR3 is CASRPTGGNQPQHF. The CDR3 coding sequence is TGTGCCAGCAGACCGACAGGGGGCAATCAGCCCCAGCATTTT.

The CDR3 nucleotides are TGTGCCAGCAGTGAAGACAGGGGTAGAGAAAAACTGTTTTTT. Its protein is CASSEDRGREKLFF. The J gene is TRBJ1-4, the V gene TRBV25-1, with TRBD1 matching 8 bases. The CDR3 spans 14 residues. After removal of 2 bases from V and 8 bases from J, the junction contained 4 bases not matched to a gene. Germline CDR1 MGHDK, CDR2 SYGVNS.

V is TRBV18 and J is TRBJ2-7; 9 bases agree with TRBD2. V lost 1 base and J lost 2; bases outside the gene matches: 3. Germline CDR1 KGHSH, CDR2 LQKENI. The CDR3 has 15 amino acids. The CDR3 loop is CASSPRLAEAYEQYF. The CDR3 nucleotides read TGTGCCAGCTCACCACGACTAGCGGAGGCCTACGAGCAGTACTTC.

This sequence joins TRBV5-1 and TRBJ1-1; 10 bases are shared with TRBD1. CDR1 and CDR2 (germline): SGHRS, YFSETQ. V lost 3 bases and J lost 4; bases outside the gene matches: 3. The CDR3 length is 14 residues. The CDR3 nucleotides are TGCGCCAGCAGCTGGGACAGGGGTGGCACTGAAGCTTTCTTT. This sequence encodes CASSWDRGGTEAFF.

The chain uses TRBV29-1 and TRBJ2-7; 7 bases match TRBD2. This CDR3 region has 12 residues. J lost 4 bases, V lost 4 bases, and 4 bases had no gene match. In germline, CDR1 is SQVTM, CDR2 ANQGSEA. CDR3 DNA sequence: TGCAGCGTTGCTGGGACTAATTACGAGCAGTACTTC. It codes for CSVAGTNYEQYF.

The chain carries TRBV6-5 and TRBJ2-2; tentative D call: TRBD1 (5 bases). V gave up 0 bases and J gave up 2 bases, with 7 bases separating them. The CDR3 sequence is 15 residues long. CDR1 MNHEY and CDR2 SVGAGI come from the germline V gene. The CDR3 loop reads CASSYSGLNTGELFF. CDR3 bases: TGTGCCAGCAGTTACTCGGGGCTTAACACCGGGGAGCTGTTTTTT.

This clone was counted a single time. The genes are TRBV28 and TRBJ2-5; 7 nucleotides line up with TRBD1. V trimming: 2 bases; J trimming: 7 bases; junction bases outside the gene matches: 10. The CDR3 has 15 amino acids. Germline CDR1 reads MDHEN; CDR2 reads SYDVKM. DNA of the CDR3: TGTGCCAGCAGTTTAGTACGAGGGGGCGGCGGGACCCAGTACTTC. As protein: CASSLVRGGGGTQYF.

The chain is built from TRBV7-2 and TRBJ2-7; D is uncertain. Germline CDR1 and CDR2: SGHTA and FQGNSA. Trimming took off 5 bases at V and 0 bases at J, with 17 bases between the two ends. The CDR3 contains 16 residues. The CDR3 loop is CASSRTYGGTSYEQYF. CDR3 nucleotides: TGTGCCAGCAGCCGAACCTATGGCGGAACCTCCTACGAGCAGTACTTC.

V and J are TRBV19 and TRBJ2-1, with TRBD2 matching over 11 bases. CDR3 length: 17 amino acids. Germline loops: CDR1 LNHDA, CDR2 SQIVND (reference sequence). V shed 7 bases, J shed 3 bases, and the junction held 11 bases outside the gene matches. CDR3 coding DNA: TGTGCCAGTAATGGACTAGCGGGTCCTGAAGACTACAATGAGCAGTTCTTC. Translated: CASNGLAGPEDYNEQFF. Variable domain in full (rest from reference TRBV19 and TRBJ2-1): DGGITQSPKYLFRKEGQNVTLSCEQNLNHDAMYWYRQDPGQGLRLIYYSQIVNDFQKGDIAEGYSVSREKKESFPLTVTSAQKNPTAFYLCASNGLAGPEDYNEQFFGPGTRLTVL.

V gene TRBV15 combines with J gene TRBJ2-7, with 7 nucleotides matching TRBD2. Germline V gene data show CDR1 as LNHNV and CDR2 as YYDKDF (reference sequence). CDR3 length: 15 residues. The ends lost 5 bases at V and 2 bases at J; junction bases unmatched: 9. Written as DNA, the CDR3 is TGTGCCACCAGCCGCTTTGCGGGAGAGCCCTACGAGCAGTACTTC. Translation gives CATSRFAGEPYEQYF.